The source of this T cell receptor beta chain is a study of blood T cells in healthy people across ages. Germline V lookup: CDR1 DFQATT, CDR2 SNEGSKA (reference sequence). CDR3 length: 13 residues. V lost 6 bases to trimming and J lost 5 bases; unmatched junction nucleotides: 7. Study-wide points: Long-lived and aged donors differed, with more naive CD4+ cells and higher diversity in the long-lived.

This clonotype was seen a few times. Its antigen remains unidentified. A second PCR, run for about 7 to 11 cycles, used a sample-barcoded 5' primer plus a J-beta primer mix. TCRdb ran MiXCR on the 5' RACE reads and lists one entry per CDR3 protein. The sample consists of roughly 800,000 distinct CDR3 sequences, 20% to 25% of them appearing once. Isolating PBMCs gave at least 6.5 million of these cells per sample. This sample also appeared in a second study, on T cells of mothers and their children. In that study: No persistent microchimeric T cell clones were detected at around 97 clones per million clonotypes sensitivity.

The chain carries TRBV20-1 and TRBJ2-5; 9 nucleotides agree with TRBD2. The clonotype was recovered from a boy younger than 18 in good health. Sequences were obtained from blood. The CDR3 DNA reads TGCAGTGCGGGAGCGGGAGGCGGGGAGACCCAGTACTTC. Translating gives CSAGAGGGETQYF.